This T cell receptor beta chain is drawn from a study of radiotherapy plus CTLA-4 blockade in lung cancer. Study-wide background: Across the patients, objective responses occurred in 15% to 20%, and disease control in roughly 30%.

Assay: immunoSEQ multiplex PCR; the TCRdb copy retains only in-frame clones and omits some. The table has approximately 85,000 clones, about 86% seen once. This clone was found once. CDR1 is SGDLS and CDR2 is YYNGEE in the germline V gene. V dropped 3 bases and J dropped 7 bases, with 17 bases sitting between them. This CDR3 is built from 15 residues. Patients with chemo-refractory metastatic non-small-cell lung cancer received focal radiation plus CTLA-4 blockade with ipilimumab. This specimen consisted of peripheral blood, obtained from a patient treated with radiotherapy plus ipilimumab. This receptor was identified in a human donor with non-small cell lung cancer who had a partial response to radiotherapy plus ipilimumab. The genes are TRBV9 and TRBJ2-4; tentatively, D is TRBD2 (7 bases). CDR3 in amino acids: CASSAKVGGGNIQYF. The DNA of the CDR3 is TGTGCCAGCAGCGCGAAGGTAGGGGGGGGGAACATTCAGTACTTC.